This TCR beta chain stems from a study of blood T cells in healthy people across ages. V was shortened by 3 bases and J by 1 base, with 31 bases between the two germline ends. Germline-derived CDR1 and CDR2 are MGHRA and YSYEKL. This CDR3 is built from 22 residues. Using a J-beta primer mix together with a sample-barcoded 5' primer, a second PCR was run for about 7 to 12 cycles. From the 5' RACE reads, TCRdb called clonotypes with MiXCR, one entry per CDR3 protein. The sample yields over 950,000 distinct CDR3 sequences, roughly 47% seen once. This receptor was obtained from a woman aged 55-70 years in good health. The specimen sequenced was blood. The chain has TRBV4-1 and TRBJ1-3, with a tentative D call TRBD1 (6 bases). CDR3 DNA sequence: TGCGCCAGCAGCCAGGTACGGGGAATGTCGGCCAGGGGCGGGGCTTCTGGAAACACCATATATTTT. The encoded protein is CASSQVRGMSARGGASGNTIYF.